The clone carrying this T cell receptor (beta chain) has a handful of counts. Patients aged 18 to 65 had newly diagnosed hyperthyroidism of under 2 months' duration. It was uncontrolled infection, other autoimmune disease, pregnancy or lactation that excluded patients. The diagnostic basis comprised clinical symptoms, serum thyroxine and TRAb, thyroid ultrasound and orbital computed tomography. Approximately 10 ml of fresh peripheral blood supplied the PBMCs. The data were obtained in a study of T cells in Graves' hyperthyroidism and ophthalmopathy. TCR beta CDR3 region amplification was performed from RNA transcripts. With the HTBI primer set, the TCR CDR3 went through a first round of RT-PCR. In TCRdb, the multiplex PCR reads were re-called with MiXCR into one record per CDR3 protein. The sample consists of approximately 480,000 distinct CDR3 sequences, around 21% of them appearing once. The receptor was derived from a man younger than 30 with Graves' hyperthyroidism. The source material was blood.

CDR3 sequence reads: CASSRDGVYNQPQHF. Here the CDR3 DNA reads TGTGCCAGCAGCCGTGACGGAGTCTATAATCAGCCCCAGCATTTT. V gene TRBV7-9 combines with J gene TRBJ1-5, with D hard to call. The CDR3 runs to 15 residues. Trimming took off 5 bases at V and 4 bases at J, with 15 bases between the two ends. Germline CDR1 is SEHNR and CDR2 is FQNEAQ (reference sequence).